This TCR beta chain was found in a study of blood T cell repertoires in COVID-19. Only in-frame clones appear in the TCRdb table, and some are missing; sequencing was by immunoSEQ multiplex PCR. The sample shows about 140,000 clones, around 84% of them seen only once. Only a few counts were recorded for this clone. This clonotype originated in a human donor in a cohort sampled during active COVID-19. The source material was peripheral blood.

In DNA form, the CDR3 reads TGTGCCAGTAGAAGGGGGACCATTAGGGAAAAACTGTTTTTT. Protein: CASRRGTIREKLFF. The genes are TRBV19 and TRBJ1-4; D possibly corresponds to TRBD1 (6 bases). The CDR3 is made up of 14 amino acids. The germline gives CDR1 LNHDA, CDR2 SQIVND (reference sequence). Trimming stripped 6 bases from V and 8 bases from J, with 16 bases between.